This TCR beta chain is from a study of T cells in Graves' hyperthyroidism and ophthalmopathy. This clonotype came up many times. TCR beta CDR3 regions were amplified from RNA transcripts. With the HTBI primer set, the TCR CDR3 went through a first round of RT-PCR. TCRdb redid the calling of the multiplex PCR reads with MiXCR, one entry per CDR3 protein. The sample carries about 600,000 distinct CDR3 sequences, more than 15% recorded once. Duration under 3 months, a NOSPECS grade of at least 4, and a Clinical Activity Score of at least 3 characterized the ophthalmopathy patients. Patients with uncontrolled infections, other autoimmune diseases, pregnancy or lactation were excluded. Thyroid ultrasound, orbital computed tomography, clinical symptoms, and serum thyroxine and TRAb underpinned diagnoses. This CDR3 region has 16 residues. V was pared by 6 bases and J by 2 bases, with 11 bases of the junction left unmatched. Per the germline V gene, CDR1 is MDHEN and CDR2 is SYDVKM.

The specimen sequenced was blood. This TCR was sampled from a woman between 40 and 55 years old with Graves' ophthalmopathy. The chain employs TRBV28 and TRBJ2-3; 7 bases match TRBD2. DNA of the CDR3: TGTGCCAGCAGGAACCCGGGACTACCAAACACAGATACGCAGTATTTT. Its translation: CASRNPGLPNTDTQYF.